The rows below give T cell receptor beta chains drawn from one sample of a study of T cell responses to AZD1222 COVID-19 vaccine. Some clones are missing from TCRdb's copy, which holds only in-frame ones; the method was immunoSEQ multiplex PCR. The data show about 150,000 clones, under 95% seen once. The source was peripheral blood, collected on day 0 of AZD1222 vaccination. The receptors were sampled from an adult in good health. Each CDR3 is given with its conserved first and last residue. A D gene is named only where the DNA matches it firmly. Size tells how often a clone was seen (once, few, many) or the class of an expanded clone, and some rows leave it out.

TRBJ2-2 | . | . | TRBV5-4 | TGTGCCACCCCGTCACCCACCGGGGAGCTGTTTTTT | CATPSPTGELFF
TRBJ2-7 | once | . | TRBV7-8 | TGTGCCAGCAGCTTAGGGCGAGGGCGGGCCAGCGAGTTCTCCTACGAGCAGTACTTC | CASSLGRGRASEFSYEQYF
TRBJ2-2 | . | . | TRBV6-5 | TGTGCCAGCAGTTACAACGCTGGGTGGGGGGAGCTGTTTTTT | CASSYNAGWGELFF
TRBJ2-7 | . | . | TRBV28 | TGTGCCAGCAGTTACCTTTCGACTCTCCCTACGGAGCAGTACTTC | CASSYLSTLPTEQYF
TRBJ1-5 | . | . | TRBV9 | TGTGCCAGCAGCACCTCGGCCAATAGCAATCAGCCCCAGCATTTT | CASSTSANSNQPQHF
TRBJ2-7 | once | . | TRBV6-5 | TGTGCCAGCACAGTTGCGGGGTCCTACGAGCAGTACTTC | CASTVAGSYEQYF
TRBJ2-7 | . | . | TRBV27 | TGTGCCAGCAGTAAAACGGGACCGATTGGGACCTACGAGCAGTACTTC | CASSKTGPIGTYEQYF
TRBJ2-1 | few | TRBD2 | TRBV7-6 | TGTGCCAGCAGCCTCTCAGCGGGAGGGCCCTACAATGAGCAGTTCTTC | CASSLSAGGPYNEQFF
TRBJ2-5 | . | . | TRBV2 | TGTGCCAGCAGCTACGCGGAAGAGACCCAGTACTTC | CASSYAEETQYF
TRBJ1-5 | . | . | TRBV28 | TGTGCCAGCAGTTTCAGACTCAATCAGCCCCAGCATTTT | CASSFRLNQPQHF
TRBJ2-2 | . | . | TRBV28 | TGTGCCAGCAGTTTGAACTTCAACACCGGGGAGCTGTTTTTT | CASSLNFNTGELFF
TRBJ2-7 | . | TRBD2 | TRBV28 | TGTGCCAGCAAAACTGAGGGGAGGGCCGGTTACGAGCAGTACTTC | CASKTEGRAGYEQYF
TRBJ2-7 | few | . | TRBV19 | TGTGCCAGTAGTACCCCGGGCGCCGGCGAGCAGTACTTC | CASSTPGAGEQYF
TRBJ2-1 | . | . | TRBV5-4 | TGTGCCAGCAGCACAAGCACCCTCCTAGCTTTTGCCTACAATGAGCAGTTCTTC | CASSTSTLLAFAYNEQFF
TRBJ2-3 | once | . | TRBV7-2 | TGTGCCAGCAGCTCCCCAGGGGGGGGGCCCGACGCGAATACGCAGTATTTT | CASSSPGGGPDANTQYF
TRBJ1-2 | . | . | TRBV28 | TGTGCCAGCAGTTTGCGGGGGGCGGGTGGCTACACCTTC | CASSLRGAGGYTF
TRBJ2-5 | . | . | TRBV4-1 | TGCGCCAGCAGCCAACGTATAGGGTACGACGGGGAGACCCAGTACTTC | CASSQRIGYDGETQYF
TRBJ2-7 | . | TRBD1 | TRBV7-2 | TGTGCCAGCAGCATTGGGACAGGGGGCTCCTACGAGCAGTACTTC | CASSIGTGGSYEQYF
TRBJ1-1 | . | . | TRBV6-5 | TGTGCCAGCAGTTACTCGAGGTGGGGCTCGGACACTGAAGCTTTCTTT | CASSYSRWGSDTEAFF
TRBJ2-6 | once | TRBD2 | TRBV29-1 | TGCAGCGTTGTAGCGGGGGCTGGGGCCAACGTCCTGACTTTC | CSVVAGAGANVLTF
TRBJ2-3 | . | . | TRBV28 | TGTGCCAGCAGGACGCCAAGCACAGATACGCAGTATTTT | CASRTPSTDTQYF
TRBJ2-7 | . | . | TRBV7-9 | TGTGCCAGCAGCTTCGACCTTTACGAGCAGTACTTC | CASSFDLYEQYF
TRBJ1-1 | . | . | TRBV27 | TGTGCCAGCAGTATACAGGGCATAGACACTGAAGCTTTCTTT | CASSIQGIDTEAFF
TRBJ2-7 | . | . | TRBV6-5 | TGTGCCAGCAGTTATGGGCACGGCTACGAGCAGTACTTC | CASSYGHGYEQYF
TRBJ2-1 | once | . | TRBV12-3/TRBV12-4 | TGTGCCAGCATTCCTATGAGCGGAAATGAGCAGTTCTTC | CASIPMSGNEQFF
TRBJ2-1 | . | TRBD2 | TRBV10-3 | TGTGCCATCAGTGCGCGGGAGGGGGACAATGAGCAGTTCTTC | CAISAREGDNEQFF
TRBJ1-6 | . | . | TRBV7-2 | TGTGCCAGCAGCTTAGCGTTGGGTCCCTCGCCCCTCCACTTT | CASSLALGPSPLHF
TRBJ2-1 | . | TRBD1 | TRBV27 | TGTGCCAGCAGTACGGGACAGGGAAGCAATGAGCAGTTCTTC | CASSTGQGSNEQFF
TRBJ1-2 | . | . | TRBV10-3 | TGTGCCATCACCCTAGGGGCAGACTCTAACTATGGCTACACCTTC | CAITLGADSNYGYTF
TRBJ1-4 | once | TRBD1 | TRBV18 | TGTGCCAGCTCAAGTGACAGGGGGACTAATGAAAAACTGTTTTTT | CASSSDRGTNEKLFF
TRBJ1-4 | . | TRBD1 | TRBV30 | TGTGCCTGGGATAACAGGGGTTCCGGTGAAAAACTGTTTTTT | CAWDNRGSGEKLFF
TRBJ2-5 | . | . | TRBV7-9 | TGTGCCAGCAGCGCCAGGGGAGGTGAGACCCAGTACTTC | CASSARGGETQYF
TRBJ2-1 | . | TRBD2 | TRBV19 | TGTGCCAGTAGCGAGGGAATATATAGCGGGACTTACAATGAGCAGTTCTTC | CASSEGIYSGTYNEQFF
TRBJ2-3 | . | TRBD2 | TRBV28 | TGTGCCAGCACCCCTCGACTAGCTCAGACAGATACGCAGTATTTT | CASTPRLAQTDTQYF
TRBJ1-5 | . | . | TRBV4-3 | TGCGCCAGCAGCCAACGGTTCATACCCAATCAGCCCCAGCATTTT | CASSQRFIPNQPQHF
TRBJ2-7 | . | TRBD1 | TRBV9 | TGTGCCAGCAGCGTGACAGGGGGCGCCGAGCAGTACTTC | CASSVTGGAEQYF
TRBJ2-1 | . | . | TRBV27 | TGTGCCAGCAGTTTAGCGGGGCGGGACAATGAGCAGTTCTTC | CASSLAGRDNEQFF
TRBJ2-4 | . | . | TRBV29-1 | TGCAGCGCCGCCGTTGGGGCAGACATTCAGTACTTC | CSAAVGADIQYF
TRBJ2-7 | once | . | TRBV12-3/TRBV12-4 | TGTGCCAGCAGTTTAGAGGGGGGCTACGAGCAGTACTTC | CASSLEGGYEQYF
TRBJ1-2 | . | . | TRBV7-8 | TGTGCCAGCAGCTTAGGGGGCGGAAGGCTCTATGGCTACACCTTC | CASSLGGGRLYGYTF
TRBJ2-1 | . | . | TRBV28 | TGTGCCAGCAGTGACCCGGGACGGACCTACAATGAGCAGTTCTTC | CASSDPGRTYNEQFF
TRBJ2-3 | . | TRBD2 | TRBV2 | TGTGCCAGCAGAGGTTTTAGCGGGGCAAGCACAGATACGCAGTATTTT | CASRGFSGASTDTQYF
TRBJ2-7 | . | . | TRBV6-2/TRBV6-3 | TGTGCCAGCAGCCAGTCGAACTACGAGCAGTACTTC | CASSQSNYEQYF
TRBJ1-1 | . | . | TRBV9 | TGTGCCAGCAGCGCGGGGGGGAACACTGAAGCTTTCTTT | CASSAGGNTEAFF
TRBJ2-3 | . | TRBD1 | TRBV25-1 | TGTGCCAGCAGTGTAGGACAGGGGAACACAGATACGCAGTATTTT | CASSVGQGNTDTQYF
TRBJ1-2 | . | . | TRBV29-1 | TGCAGCGTTCTAGGGGAAAACTATGGCTACACCTTC | CSVLGENYGYTF
TRBJ1-4 | . | TRBD1 | TRBV7-8 | TGTGCCAGCAGCCACTTTAGGGGGCCTGAAAAACTGTTTTTT | CASSHFRGPEKLFF
TRBJ1-6 | . | TRBD1 | TRBV5-3 | TGTGCCACTTACACCGGACAGGCAGGAAATTCACCCCTCCACTTT | CATYTGQAGNSPLHF
TRBJ1-5 | . | TRBD1 | TRBV6-2/TRBV6-3 | TGTGCCAGCAGTAAAACAGGGGGCTATCAGCCCCAGCATTTT | CASSKTGGYQPQHF